This TCR beta chain emerged from a study of PD-1 blockade in mismatch repair-deficient tumors. Findings and limits, study-wide: Tumor-resident clones, often absent from pretreatment blood, expanded after pembrolizumab and then contracted.

Trimming took 2 bases from V and 1 from J, leaving 17 bases between them. The CDR3 spans 17 residues. Looked up from germline, CDR1 is SGHDN and CDR2 is FVKESK. Clones were read by immunoSEQ multiplex PCR, and TCRdb kept only the in-frame ones, dropping some. The data contain under 150,000 clones, more than 85% of them singletons. A word on this clone: Its antigen is undetermined.

Mismatch repair deficiency was confirmed in all patients, by PCR or immunohistochemistry. The TCR-sequenced patients were a few responders to pembrolizumab. The sample consisted of peripheral blood, taken 44 weeks after starting pembrolizumab. The rearrangement joins TRBV14 to TRBJ1-1; D uncertain. This clonotype was sampled from an adult with mismatch repair-deficient cancer. The CDR3 reads CASSQSAPRLTNTEAFF. The CDR3 DNA follows: TGTGCCAGCAGCCAATCGGCGCCTAGACTTACGAACACTGAAGCTTTCTTT.